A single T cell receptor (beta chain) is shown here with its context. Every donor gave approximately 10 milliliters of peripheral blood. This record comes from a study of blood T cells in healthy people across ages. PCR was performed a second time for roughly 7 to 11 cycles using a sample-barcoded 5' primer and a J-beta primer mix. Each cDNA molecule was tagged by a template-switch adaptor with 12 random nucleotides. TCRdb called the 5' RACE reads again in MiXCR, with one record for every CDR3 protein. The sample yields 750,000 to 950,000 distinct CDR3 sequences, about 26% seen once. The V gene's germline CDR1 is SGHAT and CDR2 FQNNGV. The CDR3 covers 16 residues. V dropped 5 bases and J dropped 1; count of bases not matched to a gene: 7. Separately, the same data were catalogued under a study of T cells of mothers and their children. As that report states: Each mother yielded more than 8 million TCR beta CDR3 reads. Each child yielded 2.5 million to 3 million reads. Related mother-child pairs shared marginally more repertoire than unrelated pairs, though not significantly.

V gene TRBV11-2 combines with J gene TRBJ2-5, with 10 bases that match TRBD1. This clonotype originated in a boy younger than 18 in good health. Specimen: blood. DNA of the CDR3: TGTGCCAGCAGCGCCCGGGACAGGGGCTTCCAAGAGACCCAGTACTTC. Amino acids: CASSARDRGFQETQYF.